This T cell receptor (beta chain) was identified in a study of Graves' ophthalmopathy and Graves' hyperthyroidism. CDR3 regions of TCR beta were amplified from RNA transcripts. HTBI primers primed a first-round RT-PCR, and a second-round multiplex PCR followed. TCRdb reprocessed the multiplex PCR reads via MiXCR and lists one record per CDR3 protein. The profile covers hundreds of thousands of distinct CDR3 sequences, with just over 15% appearing a single time and 5.5% to 7% taken by the ten largest. The V end lost 3 bases, the J end lost 1 base, and 9 bases lay between the germline ends. Germline values: CDR1 SEHNR, CDR2 FQNEAQ (reference sequence). This CDR3 comprises 14 residues. General study findings and limits: Blood contained most expanded thyroid clonotypes exceeding 0.001 frequency.

Patients newly diagnosed with hyperthyroidism, under 2 months' duration, were aged 18 to 65, the study reports. Enrollment excluded any patients with other autoimmune diseases, uncontrolled infections, pregnancy or lactation. The PBMCs were taken from roughly 10 ml of fresh peripheral blood. This clonotype was counted at least ten times. The antigen is undetermined. The origin of this receptor is a young woman with stable Graves' hyperthyroidism. This rearrangement joins TRBV7-9 to TRBJ1-1; D remains ambiguous. The specimen sequenced was peripheral blood. The CDR3 DNA reads as TGTGCCAGCAGCTTCGAACATACGAACACTGAAGCTTTCTTT. Protein sequence: CASSFEHTNTEAFF.